The clone carrying this TCR beta chain was observed at least ten times. Stated time point: newly diagnosed GD, antithyroid drugs for less than 3 months. PBMC RNA served as the TCR library source. The CDR3 spans 16 residues. The ends lost 4 bases at V and 7 bases at J; junction bases unmatched: 12. The germline V gene encodes CDR1 MNHEY and CDR2 SVGAGI. This entry is derived from a study of regulatory T cells in long-lasting Graves disease. The authors built TCR beta libraries using iRepertoire HTBI primers and Arm-PCR of CDR3 regions. TCRdb processed the multiplex PCR reads anew with MiXCR; each CDR3 protein has one entry. This table holds 550,000 to 700,000 distinct CDR3 sequences, about 16% found once. This sample was shared with a second study, whose subject was T cells in Graves' hyperthyroidism and ophthalmopathy. That work states: Reasons for excluding patients were uncontrolled infection, other autoimmune disease, pregnancy or lactation. An initial round of RT-PCR targeting the TCR CDR3 relied on the HTBI primer set.

This clonotype was sampled from a man younger than 30 with Graves disease. Sequencing was performed on peripheral blood mononuclear cells (PBMCs), taken at new diagnosis, from a patient treated with antithyroid drugs. The genes are TRBV6-5 and TRBJ1-1, with TRBD1 matching 10 bases. CDR3 protein: CASSSVSDRGHGEAFF. CDR3 bases: TGTGCCAGCAGTTCCGTCTCAGACAGGGGGCATGGTGAAGCTTTCTTT.